One and the same sample provided the 13 T cell receptor beta chains below, sequenced in a study of cytomegalovirus exposure and HLA in healthy donors. A multiplex PCR was run with 60 Vbeta primers and 13 Jbeta primers. TCRdb's table, derived via immunoSEQ multiplex PCR, lists solely in-frame clones and lacks some. The repertoire holds around 170,000 clones, over 80% seen once, with about 6% in the top ten. The sequenced sample consisted of PBMCs. The receptor set was obtained from a man aged 40-55 years in good health and CMV-seropositive.

The gene calls are TRBV9 and TRBJ1-2; a possible D gene is TRBD1 (6 bases). V lost 2 bases and J 4 bases, leaving 18 bases between the germline ends. The CDR3 sequence is 16 residues long. From germline, CDR1 is SGDLS and CDR2 YYNGEE. CDR3 nucleotide sequence: TGTGCCAGCAGCGTCCTGGGGGCAGGGAGCTCCTATGGCTACACCTTC. It specifies CASSVLGAGSSYGYTF.

This clone was observed once. CDR3 sequence: CSVVRNRPYEQYF. In DNA form, the CDR3 reads TGCAGCGTTGTACGGAACAGACCCTACGAGCAGTACTTC. J is TRBJ2-7 and V is TRBV29-1; D is uncertain. The CDR3 loop spans 13 amino acids. Trimming took off 4 bases at V and 2 bases at J, with 12 bases between the two ends. Looked up from germline, CDR1 is SQVTM and CDR2 is ANQGSEA.

The chain recombines TRBV19 with TRBJ1-3, with 7 bases matching TRBD1. Germline lookup yields CDR1 LNHDA and CDR2 SQIVND (reference sequence). The CDR3 is 16 residues long. V lost 5 bases and J lost 0; bases outside the gene matches: 7. For the CDR3, the DNA is TGTGCCAGTAGTCAGGGGGACGGAAGCTCTGGAAACACCATATATTTT. Its protein product is CASSQGDGSSGNTIYF.

This clone was recorded once. The gene calls are TRBV6-5 and TRBJ1-2; D perhaps matches TRBD1 (6 bases). The germline V gene encodes CDR1 MNHEY and CDR2 SVGAGI. Between the trimmed V and J ends, which lost 6 bases and 9 bases, there was a span of 14 bases. The CDR3 extends over 12 amino acids. Here the CDR3 reads CASSQSRGSYTF. CDR3 sequence (DNA): TGTGCCAGCAGCCAAAGCAGGGGCAGCTACACCTTC.

This chain uses TRBV5-1 with TRBJ2-3; D gene ambiguous. Per the germline V gene, CDR1 is SGHRS and CDR2 is YFSETQ. The ends were cut back, 0 bases at V and 1 base at J, with 6 bases in the middle. This CDR3 is built from 14 residues. The CDR3 region is CASSLAVGTDTQYF. The CDR3 nucleotides are TGCGCCAGCAGCTTGGCCGTTGGCACAGATACGCAGTATTTT.

V and J are TRBV6-6 and TRBJ1-2; tentatively, D is TRBD1 (6 bases). Germline CDR1 is MNHNY and CDR2 is SVGAGI (reference sequence). Between the trimmed V and J ends, which lost 6 bases and 4 bases, there was a span of 15 bases. The CDR3 has 14 residues. The CDR3 loop reads CASSPTGGGYGYTF. CDR3 coding DNA: TGTGCCAGCAGCCCAACGGGGGGCGGCTATGGCTACACCTTC.

This sequence joins TRBV4-3 and TRBJ2-3, with 14 bases that match TRBD2. The V gene's germline CDR1 is LGHNA and CDR2 YSLEER. The CDR3 is made up of 15 amino acids. V lost 9 bases, J lost 5 bases, and 7 bases stayed unmatched. CDR3: CASRTSGGPGDTQYF. CDR3 coding DNA: TGCGCCAGTAGGACTAGCGGGGGGCCTGGAGATACGCAGTATTTT.

This sequence joins TRBV5-4 and TRBJ2-7; maybe TRBD2 (5 bases). This CDR3 spans 12 amino acids. CDR1 is SGHNT, CDR2 YYREEE, per germline (reference sequence). Trimming removed 2 bases from V and 4 bases from J, with 7 bases in between. The CDR3 DNA follows: TGTGCCAGCAGCTTATCGGGATACGAGCAGTACTTC. Protein product: CASSLSGYEQYF.

CDR3 protein: CASSRGETQYF. CDR3 bases: TGTGCCAGCAGTCGAGGAGAGACCCAGTACTTC. The chain combines TRBV6-5 with TRBJ2-5; the D is unclear. The germline V gene has CDR1 MNHEY and CDR2 SVGAGI. V was cut by 5 bases and J by 4 bases, with 5 bases left in between. The CDR3 is made up of 11 amino acids.

The chain uses TRBV21-1 and TRBJ2-7; TRBD2 is the table's D call and was not checked against the DNA. TRBV21-1 is noted as a pseudogene. The CDR3 is 15 residues long. For the CDR3, the DNA is TGTGCCAGCAGCTCCCGGGGGAGGTGGGGCTACGAGCAGTACTTC. It codes for CASSSRGRWGYEQYF.

This sequence joins TRBV14 and TRBJ1-1; D is uncertain. V gave up 2 bases and J gave up 3 bases, with 10 bases separating them. Per the germline V gene, CDR1 is SGHDN and CDR2 is FVKESK. The CDR3 covers 14 residues. CDR3 coding DNA: TGTGCCAGCAGCCAAATTTCAGGCGACACTGAAGCTTTCTTT. It translates to CASSQISGDTEAFF.

J is TRBJ2-3 and V is TRBV4-3, with D perhaps TRBD2 (6 bases). Trimming left V 0 bases short and J 4 bases short, with 14 bases between. Looked up from germline, CDR1 is LGHNA and CDR2 is YSLEER. The CDR3 is 16 residues long. CDR3 protein: CASSQDRGLASDTQYF. Written as DNA, the CDR3 is TGCGCCAGCAGCCAAGATAGGGGTCTAGCGTCAGATACGCAGTATTTT.

The V call is TRBV6-1, the J call TRBJ2-1, with 10 nucleotides matching TRBD2. This CDR3 spans 16 amino acids. Per the germline V gene, CDR1 is MNHNS and CDR2 is SASEGT. The V gene end was trimmed by 3 bases and the J gene end by 7 bases; junction bases not matched to a gene: 9. CDR3: CASSDGLAGAMNEQFF. The CDR3 DNA sequence: TGTGCCAGCAGTGATGGGCTAGCGGGGGCCATGAATGAGCAGTTCTTC.